These 29 T cell receptor beta chains originate from one sample sequenced in a study of cytomegalovirus exposure and HLA in healthy donors. A multiplex PCR was run with 60 Vbeta primers and 13 Jbeta primers. The repertoire was sequenced with immunoSEQ multiplex PCR; TCRdb's copy has only in-frame clones and lacks some. The sample lists 200,000 to 250,000 clones, over 75% seen once, with 1.3% in the top ten. Sequencing used PBMCs. All receptors derive from a human donor in good health.

This clone was seen a few times. DNA for the CDR3: TGTGCCAGCAGTCAGGGGGGTGAGCAGTTCTTC. It specifies CASSQGGEQFF. The gene calls are TRBV11-3 and TRBJ2-1; D possibly corresponds to TRBD1 (7 bases). Germline CDR1 reads SGHNT; CDR2 reads YENEEA. CDR3 length: 11 amino acids. V dropped 6 bases and J dropped 9 bases, with 9 bases sitting between them.

About this clone itself: Other DNA variants within this sample encode the same CDR3. The V and J genes are TRBV7-9 and TRBJ2-1, with D uncertain. Trimming shortened V by 1 base and J by 0 bases, and 4 bases separated the two germline ends. CDR1 is SEHNR and CDR2 is FQNEAQ in the germline V gene (reference sequence). This CDR3 is 14 amino acids long. The CDR3 coding sequence is TGTGCCAGCAGCTTAGGCAGCTCCTACAATGAGCAGTTCTTC. Protein product: CASSLGSSYNEQFF.

The chain carries TRBV7-2 and TRBJ2-3; possibly TRBD2 for D (6 bases). This CDR3 contains 15 residues. Germline CDR1 SGHTA, CDR2 FQGNSA. V lost 3 bases to trimming and J lost 0 bases, with 10 bases between them. The DNA for the CDR3 is TGTGCCAGCAGCTTTTATGCGGGGAGCACAGATACGCAGTATTTT. This gives the protein CASSFYAGSTDTQYF.

A single count supports this clone. The V gene is TRBV18, the J gene TRBJ2-7; 11 nucleotides match TRBD2. The V gene end was trimmed by 6 bases and the J gene end by 5 bases; junction bases not matched to a gene: 12. Per the germline V gene, CDR1 is KGHSH and CDR2 is LQKENI. This CDR3 is 16 amino acids long. CDR3 amino acids: CASSRLAGLREDEQYF. In nucleotides, the CDR3 is TGTGCCAGCTCCCGACTAGCGGGACTACGGGAGGACGAGCAGTACTTC. Supplemented by reference TRBV18 and TRBJ2-7, the full variable domain reads NAGVMQNPRHLVRRRGQEARLRCSPMKGHSHVYWYRQLPEEGLKFMVYLQKENIIDESGMPKERFSAEFPKEGPSILRIQQVVRGDSAAYFCASSRLAGLREDEQYFGPGTRLTVT.

The gene calls are TRBV27 and TRBJ2-3, with D maybe TRBD1 (5 bases). V was clipped by 4 bases and J by 4 bases, with 9 bases between them. CDR1 is MNHEY and CDR2 is SMNVEV in the germline V gene (reference sequence). The length of the CDR3 is 13 residues. The DNA for the CDR3 is TGTGCCAGCAGTTGGTGGGGCGCAGATACGCAGTATTTT. Translated, it gives CASSWWGADTQYF.

The genes are TRBV7-8 and TRBJ2-7; 12 nucleotides match TRBD2. This CDR3 comprises 15 residues. After removal of 5 bases from V and 5 bases from J, the junction contained 7 bases not matched to a gene. Germline loops: CDR1 SGHVS, CDR2 FQNEAQ. The CDR3 DNA sequence: TGTGCCAGCAGCACCACGGGACTAGCGGGCAACGAGCAGTACTTC. Translating it yields CASSTTGLAGNEQYF.

This sequence joins TRBV21-1 and TRBJ2-1; TRBD2, as called in the table, went unchecked against the DNA. TRBV21-1 is recorded as a pseudogene. The CDR3 totals 21 residues. As DNA, the CDR3 is TGTGCCAGCAGCAATGAGACACGGCGCTGGAGGGGTTTATGGTCCTACAATGAGCAGTTCTTC. Encoded protein: CASSNETRRWRGLWSYNEQFF.

The V call is TRBV6-5, the J call TRBJ1-1, with a weak D call TRBD1 (5 bases). The V and J ends lost 0 bases and 0 bases respectively, with 5 bases between them. The V gene's germline CDR1 is MNHEY and CDR2 SVGAGI. CDR3 length: 14 residues. The CDR3 DNA follows: TGTGCCAGCAGTTACTCGACAGTGAACACTGAAGCTTTCTTT. Its protein is CASSYSTVNTEAFF.

This chain connects TRBV7-6 to TRBJ2-2, with 10 positions matching TRBD1. The CDR3 runs to 18 residues. Germline V lookup: CDR1 SGHVS, CDR2 FNYEAQ. With 2 bases clipped from V and 4 bases from J, the junction kept 10 bases outside the gene matches. CDR3 DNA sequence: TGTGCCAGCAGCTTATTGGGGGTGACAGGGGGCTTCACCGGGGAGCTGTTTTTT. It specifies CASSLLGVTGGFTGELFF.

The rearrangement joins TRBV6-5 to TRBJ2-1; 14 nucleotides line up with TRBD2. CDR3 size: 16 residues. Trimming removed 2 bases from V and 9 bases from J; junction bases left unmatched: 6. Germline CDR1 is MNHEY and CDR2 is SVGAGI. This chain's CDR3 is CASSYEGLAGDIEQFF. The DNA of the CDR3 is TGTGCCAGCAGTTACGAGGGACTAGCGGGAGATATTGAGCAGTTCTTC.

On this clone: A junction end diverges from the germline sequence, so it may reflect a read error. The CDR3 reads CASSDRAFEAFF. CDR3 bases: TGTGCCAGCTCCGACAGGGCATTTGAAGCTTTTTTT. The chain links TRBV25-1 to TRBJ1-1, with 7 bases identical to TRBD1. The CDR3 loop spans 12 amino acids. CDR1 is MGHDK and CDR2 is SYGVNS in the germline V gene.

J is TRBJ2-3 and V is TRBV6-5; TRBD1 agrees at 9 bases. After removal of 6 bases from V and 7 bases from J, the junction contained 8 bases not matched to a gene. The CDR3 spans 14 residues. CDR1 MNHEY and CDR2 SVGAGI come from the germline V gene. The CDR3 DNA sequence: TGTGCCAGCAGCCAACATGGGACAGGGCATACGCAGTATTTT. Its translation is CASSQHGTGHTQYF.

Concerning this clone itself: At one end the junction does not follow the germline gene, possibly because of a read error. The J gene is TRBJ1-2, the V gene TRBV2, with TRBD1 matching over 9 bases. In germline, CDR1 is SNHLY, CDR2 FYNNEI. CDR3 length: 11 amino acids. The CDR3 DNA is TGTGCCAGCAGTCTCCGGGACAGGGTCCTCTTC. Translated: CASSLRDRVLF.

V is TRBV2 and J is TRBJ2-1, with 11 bases matching TRBD2. CDR3 size: 14 residues. Trimming at V came to 5 bases and at J to 9 bases, leaving 6 bases not matched to a gene. Germline CDR1 reads SNHLY; CDR2 reads FYNNEI. The CDR3, as DNA: TGTGCCAGCAGTATGACTAGCGGGACCGGTGAGCAGTTCTTC. This encodes CASSMTSGTGEQFF.

This clone turned up a few times. The CDR3 is CASSAPGGANSPLHF. As DNA, the CDR3 is TGTGCCAGCAGCGCTCCCGGGGGAGCAAATTCACCCCTCCACTTT. The chain carries TRBV9 and TRBJ1-6, with D perhaps matching TRBD1 (5 bases). Trimming took off 3 bases at V and 7 bases at J, with 14 bases between the two ends. Germline CDR1 SGDLS, CDR2 YYNGEE. The CDR3 is 15 amino acids.

The CDR3 protein is CAWSEKRETNEQFF. The DNA of the CDR3 is TGTGCCTGGAGTGAAAAGCGGGAGACGAATGAGCAGTTCTTC. J is TRBJ2-1 and V is TRBV30, with 8 bases aligning to TRBD2. The germline V gene encodes CDR1 GTSNPN and CDR2 SVGIG (reference sequence). The J segment lost 7 bases and the V segment lost 1 base, leaving 6 bases of the junction unmatched. The length of the CDR3 is 14 residues.

V gene TRBV9 combines with J gene TRBJ2-3, with 10 bases that match TRBD2. Germline-derived CDR1 and CDR2 are SGDLS and YYNGEE. Germline trimming cut 0 bases from V and 5 bases from J; bases unmatched to any gene: 6. This CDR3 is built from 16 residues. The chain's CDR3 is CASSVVAGGRVDTQYF. As DNA, the CDR3 is TGTGCCAGCAGCGTAGTAGCGGGAGGACGGGTAGATACGCAGTATTTT.

The chain joins TRBV28 to TRBJ1-3; D is unresolved. Germline V gene sequence: CDR1 MDHEN, CDR2 SYDVKM. The CDR3 totals 16 residues. The V end lost 1 base, the J end lost 0 bases, and 10 bases lay between the germline ends. CDR3 loop: CASSLFEGSSGNTIYF. Here the CDR3 DNA reads TGTGCCAGCAGTTTATTTGAGGGTTCCTCTGGAAACACCATATATTTT.

This chain uses TRBV6-4 with TRBJ2-1, with 13 positions matching TRBD2. Germline V gives CDR1 MRHNA, CDR2 SNTAGT. After removal of 2 bases from V and 6 bases from J, the junction contained 1 base not matched to a gene. The CDR3 contains 15 residues. CDR3 amino acids: CASSDGTSGVNEQFF. The CDR3 nucleotides are TGTGCCAGCAGTGACGGGACTAGCGGGGTCAATGAGCAGTTCTTC.

The chain uses TRBV18 and TRBJ2-3; D ambiguous. The CDR3 spans 16 residues. V lost 2 bases to trimming and J lost 0 bases, with 12 bases between them. Per the germline V gene, CDR1 is KGHSH and CDR2 is LQKENI. The CDR3 loop is CASSPVLAASTDTQYF. The CDR3 nucleotides are TGTGCCAGCTCACCAGTGTTAGCAGCTAGCACAGATACGCAGTATTTT.

V is TRBV6-5 and J is TRBJ2-3; D not certain. The CDR3 spans 16 residues. Per the germline V gene, CDR1 is MNHEY and CDR2 is SVGAGI. V was shortened by 3 bases and J by 3 bases, with 16 bases between the two germline ends. CDR3 protein: CASSYRVKVATDTQYF. For the CDR3, the DNA is TGTGCCAGCAGTTATCGAGTGAAAGTCGCGACAGATACGCAGTATTTT.

The chain links TRBV5-4 to TRBJ2-1, with 8 bases identical to TRBD1. The V segment lost 0 bases and the J segment 4 bases; nucleotides outside the gene matches: 3. The CDR3 sequence is 15 residues long. CDR1 is SGHNT and CDR2 is YYREEE in the germline V gene (reference sequence). DNA for the CDR3: TGTGCCAGCAGCTTGGCACAGGGGGGTTACAATGAGCAGTTCTTC. Its translation: CASSLAQGGYNEQFF.

The table lists this clone with a few counts. The chain has TRBV10-2 and TRBJ2-2; 13 bases match TRBD2. V gave up 3 bases and J gave up 7 bases; unmatched junction bases: 5. The CDR3 is 16 residues long. Germline CDR1 reads WSHSY; CDR2 reads SAAADI. The CDR3, as DNA: TGCGCCAGCAGTGAACTAGCGGGAGGGCCGGGCGGGGAGCTGTTTTTT. This gives the protein CASSELAGGPGGELFF.

The chain couples TRBV18 to TRBJ2-3; D gene unclear. V was trimmed by 3 bases and J by 4 bases, leaving 11 bases between them. The CDR3 has 14 residues. Germline CDR1 is KGHSH and CDR2 is LQKENI. In nucleotides, the CDR3 is TGTGCCAGCTCACCCACCGGAGAGGCAGATACGCAGTATTTT. Translation gives CASSPTGEADTQYF.

This chain uses TRBV9 with TRBJ2-7; TRBD1 agrees at 9 bases. The CDR3 covers 15 residues. CDR1 is SGDLS, CDR2 YYNGEE, per germline. Germline trimming cut 3 bases from V and 5 bases from J; bases unmatched to any gene: 9. CDR3 region: CASSARGTGPDEQYF. The CDR3 bases are TGTGCCAGCAGCGCGAGGGGGACAGGGCCGGACGAGCAGTACTTC. The full variable domain, in which reference TRBV9 and TRBJ2-7 provide the parts outside the CDR3, is DSGVTQTPKHLITATGQRVTLRCSPRSGDLSVYWYQQSLDQGLQFLIQYYNGEERAKGNILERFSAQQFPDLHSELNLSSLELGDSALYFCASSARGTGPDEQYFGPGTRLTVT.

V usage is TRBV9 and J usage is TRBJ2-5; 8 bases map to TRBD2. J gave up 2 bases and V 3 bases, and 3 bases lay outside the gene matches. This CDR3 region has 14 residues. CDR1 and CDR2 (germline): SGDLS, YYNGEE. This chain's CDR3 is CASSGGLAQETQYF. The DNA for the CDR3 is TGTGCCAGCAGCGGCGGACTAGCTCAAGAGACCCAGTACTTC. Combining the CDR3 with reference TRBV9 and TRBJ2-5 gives the whole variable domain DSGVTQTPKHLITATGQRVTLRCSPRSGDLSVYWYQQSLDQGLQFLIQYYNGEERAKGNILERFSAQQFPDLHSELNLSSLELGDSALYFCASSGGLAQETQYFGPGTRLLVL.

The sample holds one count of this clone. The V call is TRBV30, the J call TRBJ2-1, with 8 bases identical to TRBD2. Unmatched junction bases numbered 3, after V lost 1 base and J lost 7 bases. Per the germline V gene, CDR1 is GTSNPN and CDR2 is SVGIG (reference sequence). There are 13 residues in the CDR3. CDR3 coding DNA: TGTGCCTGGAGTGACGGGAGGGGGAATGAGCAGTTCTTC. Its translation is CAWSDGRGNEQFF.

The gene calls are TRBV28 and TRBJ2-7; D is unresolved. Germline CDR1 reads MDHEN; CDR2 reads SYDVKM. This CDR3 is built from 12 residues. V lost 5 bases, J lost 0 bases, and 5 bases lay in between. The CDR3 loop reads CASSTPSYEQYF. Written as DNA, the CDR3 is TGTGCCAGCAGTACTCCCTCCTACGAGCAGTACTTC.

This chain joins TRBV19 and TRBJ1-5, with 7 bases aligning to TRBD1. V lost 4 bases to trimming and J lost 2 bases; unmatched junction nucleotides: 11. The CDR3 is made up of 17 amino acids. CDR1 is LNHDA and CDR2 is SQIVND in the germline V gene (reference sequence). The CDR3 coding sequence is TGTGCCAGTAGTAGGCAGGGGGTAATGTCTGGCAATCAGCCCCAGCATTTT. The encoded protein is CASSRQGVMSGNQPQHF.